One sample yielded the 24 T cell receptor beta chains listed below, sequenced in a study of T cells in Graves' hyperthyroidism and ophthalmopathy. Amplified regions were TCR beta CDR3 sequences from RNA transcripts. RT-PCR in the first round (using the HTBI primer set) targeted the TCR CDR3. TCRdb fed the multiplex PCR reads into MiXCR, producing one record per CDR3 protein. The profile shows nearly 750,000 distinct CDR3 sequences, 35% of them singletons. The sequenced sample consisted of blood. The receptors derive from a woman between 40 and 55 years old with Graves' hyperthyroidism.

This clonotype was counted ten times or more. The chain combines TRBV7-9 with TRBJ1-2, with TRBD1 as a possible D gene (5 bases). Germline V CDR1 and CDR2: SEHNR, FQNEAQ (reference sequence). Trimming left V 7 bases short and J 4 bases short, with 16 bases between. This CDR3 is built from 14 residues. The CDR3 is CASTARDASYGYTF. The CDR3 DNA is TGTGCCAGCACCGCCCGGGACGCCAGCTATGGCTACACCTTC.

Details on this clonotype: A much larger clone lies a single base off, so this may be a read error. The V call is TRBV2, the J call TRBJ1-4, with TRBD1 as a possible D gene (5 bases). This CDR3 is 14 amino acids long. Per germline, CDR1 SNHLY and CDR2 FYNNEI. Trimming cost V 5 bases and J 2 bases, with 9 bases left between them. CDR3 region: CASSYRRTNEKLFF. The CDR3 nucleotides read TGTGCCAGCAGTTACAGGCGTACTAATGAAAAACTGTTTTTT. The variable domain in full, completed from reference TRBV2 and TRBJ1-4, reads EPEVTQTPSHQVTQMGQEVILRCVPISNHLYFYWYRQILGQKVEFLVSFYNNEISEKSEIFDDQFSVERPDGSNFTLKIRSTKLEDSAMYFCASSYRRTNEKLFFGSGTQLSVL.

The chain carries TRBV2 and TRBJ1-1, with 11 bases lining up with TRBD1. Looked up from germline, CDR1 is SNHLY and CDR2 is FYNNEI. V gave up 5 bases and J gave up 3 bases; unmatched junction bases: 11. There are 17 residues in the CDR3. The CDR3 coding sequence is TGTGCCAGCAGTTGGGGAAGGACAGGGGGCCGGGACACTGAAGCTTTCTTT. As protein: CASSWGRTGGRDTEAFF.

This chain connects TRBV19 to TRBJ1-2, with 7 bases lining up with TRBD1. Germline-derived CDR1 and CDR2 are LNHDA and SQIVND (reference sequence). The CDR3 consists of 14 residues. Trimming cost V 7 bases and J 4 bases; bases outside gene matches: 9. In DNA form, the CDR3 reads TGTGCCAGTACCTCAGGGGGGCGCTTCTATGGCTACACCTTC. As protein: CASTSGGRFYGYTF.

The chain has TRBV10-3 and TRBJ1-5; the D is unclear. Per the germline V gene, CDR1 is ENHRY and CDR2 is SYGVKD. CDR3 length: 14 amino acids. The ends were cut back, 5 bases at V and 5 bases at J, with 13 bases in the middle. The CDR3 here is CAISKTQDYQPQHF. CDR3 in DNA: TGTGCCATCAGTAAGACTCAGGATTATCAGCCCCAGCATTTT.

Points on this clonotype: A junction end diverges from the germline sequence, so it may reflect a read error. J is TRBJ2-7 and V is TRBV7-2, with a possible D match to TRBD1 (6 bases). CDR1 and CDR2 (germline): SGHTA, FQGNSA. This CDR3 is 14 amino acids long. The CDR3: CATSTYRDPYEQYF. For the CDR3, the DNA is TGTGCCACCAGCACCTACAGGGATCCCTACGAGCAGTACTTC.

This chain joins TRBV20-1 and TRBJ1-6, with TRBD1 matching over 9 bases. Germline V gene sequence: CDR1 DFQATT, CDR2 SNEGSKA (reference sequence). This CDR3 contains 14 residues. V shed 6 bases and J 8 bases; nucleotides not matched to a gene: 8. The CDR3 sequence: CSAKRGQGDSPLHF. For the CDR3, the DNA is TGCAGTGCCAAAAGGGGACAGGGCGATTCACCCCTCCACTTT.

This clonotype was seen a single time. This rearrangement joins TRBV5-1 to TRBJ1-1; D unclear. The CDR3 sequence is 14 residues long. The germline V gene has CDR1 SGHRS and CDR2 YFSETQ. The V and J ends lost 4 bases and 5 bases respectively, with 15 bases between them. CDR3 DNA: TGCGCCAGCAGCCTTGAAGGCGATACAACTGAAGCTTTCTTT. Translated: CASSLEGDTTEAFF.

This clonotype was observed at least ten times. This chain links TRBV7-9 with TRBJ1-1; D is perhaps TRBD1 (5 bases). The CDR3 loop spans 15 amino acids. The V gene's germline CDR1 is SEHNR and CDR2 FQNEAQ (reference sequence). V was cut by 5 bases and J by 4 bases, with 17 bases left in between. The CDR3 loop reads CASSMQGVGGTEAFF. The CDR3 bases are TGTGCCAGCAGCATGCAAGGGGTGGGGGGCACTGAAGCTTTCTTT.

The gene calls are TRBV7-2 and TRBJ1-2; 10 positions match TRBD1. The CDR3 runs 15 residues. CDR1 is SGHTA and CDR2 is FQGNSA in the germline V gene. V was clipped by 3 bases and J by 3 bases; unmatched bases: 4. The CDR3 sequence: CASSLTGGLDYGYTF. The CDR3 region has the DNA TGTGCCAGCAGCTTGACAGGGGGCCTCGACTATGGCTACACCTTC.

This clonotype has just a few counts. The chain couples TRBV12-3 or TRBV12-4 to TRBJ2-7, with 9 bases aligning to TRBD1. Trimming removed 8 bases from V and 2 bases from J; junction bases left unmatched: 10. This CDR3 comprises 15 residues. The CDR3 nucleotides read TGTGCCAGCGTACACGGGACAGGGATCCCCTACGAGCAGTACTTC. Translating it yields CASVHGTGIPYEQYF.

This clonotype was counted a few times. CDR3 sequence reads: CSASFPGNEQYF. The CDR3 nucleotides read TGCAGTGCTAGTTTTCCGGGCAACGAGCAGTACTTC. V gene TRBV20-1 combines with J gene TRBJ2-7, with no clear D. The CDR3 extends over 12 amino acids. The germline V and J ends were trimmed by 3 bases and 5 bases, with 11 bases remaining between them. Germline V gene sequence: CDR1 DFQATT, CDR2 SNEGSKA (reference sequence).

In its sample, this clonotype was seen a few times. The CDR3: CASRAIQGAEAFF. Here the CDR3 DNA reads TGTGCCAGCAGAGCCATACAGGGGGCTGAAGCTTTCTTT. This chain joins TRBV7-9 and TRBJ1-1; 8 nucleotides match TRBD1. The CDR3 spans 13 residues. V lost 6 bases and J lost 6; bases outside the gene matches: 6. Germline V gene data show CDR1 as SEHNR and CDR2 as FQNEAQ (reference sequence).

Points on this clonotype: At one of its ends the junction is not consistent with the germline gene, which may arise from a read error. The genes are TRBV29-1 and TRBJ2-7; 10 positions match TRBD2. The CDR3 spans 15 residues. From germline, CDR1 is SQVTM and CDR2 ANQGSEA. In DNA form, the CDR3 reads TGTAGCGTTGAAGATGGCCTAGCGGGAGACTACGAGCAGTACTTC. Encoded protein: CSVEDGLAGDYEQYF.

This clonotype was observed a few times. The chain links TRBV5-1 to TRBJ1-6, with a weak D call TRBD1 (5 bases). The CDR3 spans 15 residues. Trimming removed 7 bases at V and 9 bases at J, with 20 bases between. Per germline, CDR1 SGHRS and CDR2 YFSETQ. CDR3 coding DNA: TGCGCCAGCTCCGGGACCTCGGTTAGGGGTTCACCCCTCCACTTT. Its translation is CASSGTSVRGSPLHF.

Turning to this clonotype: One end of the junction varies from germline; a read error may be responsible. The V and J genes are TRBV7-9 and TRBJ1-5; D might be TRBD1 (5 bases). Per germline, CDR1 SEHNR and CDR2 FQNEAQ (reference sequence). The CDR3 extends over 13 amino acids. CDR3 amino acids: CANSLDRNQPQHF. In DNA form, the CDR3 reads TGTGCCAACAGCTTAGACAGAAATCAGCCCCAGCATTTT.

This chain links TRBV4-1 with TRBJ2-7; D perhaps matches TRBD1 (6 bases). The CDR3 totals 15 residues. Germline CDR1 MGHRA, CDR2 YSYEKL. The V and J ends lost 0 bases and 4 bases respectively, with 13 bases between them. This CDR3 reads CASSQDRQGGYEQYF. CDR3 in DNA: TGCGCCAGCAGCCAAGATCGGCAAGGGGGTTACGAGCAGTACTTC.

V and J are TRBV5-4 and TRBJ2-5; D perhaps matches TRBD1 (5 bases). The length of the CDR3 is 15 residues. V lost 2 bases to trimming and J lost 2 bases, with 13 bases between them. Germline V gene data show CDR1 as SGHNT and CDR2 as YYREEE (reference sequence). CDR3 region: CASSLGAMAQETQYF. The CDR3 DNA is TGTGCCAGCAGCTTAGGGGCGATGGCGCAAGAGACCCAGTACTTC. Full variable domain (outside the CDR3, taken from reference TRBV5-4 and TRBJ2-5): ETGVTQSPTHLIKTRGQQVTLRCSSQSGHNTVSWYQQALGQGPQFIFQYYREEENGRGNFPPRFSGLQFPNYSSELNVNALELDDSALYLCASSLGAMAQETQYFGPGTRLLVL.

The sample holds many counts of this clonotype. The rearrangement joins TRBV10-3 to TRBJ2-6, with TRBD1 as a possible D gene (5 bases). CDR1 is ENHRY, CDR2 SYGVKD, per germline. V lost 8 bases to trimming and J lost 0 bases, with 11 bases between them. This CDR3 contains 15 residues. CDR3 loop: CAIRVGASGANVLTF. The CDR3 DNA follows: TGTGCCATCCGAGTAGGGGCCTCTGGGGCCAACGTCCTGACTTTC.

This clonotype was detected many times. The chain is built from TRBV10-3 and TRBJ1-4; unclear D gene. Per the germline V gene, CDR1 is ENHRY and CDR2 is SYGVKD. The CDR3 is 11 amino acids. V gave up 11 bases and J gave up 4 bases, with 8 bases separating them. Here the CDR3 reads CAASNNEKLFF. The CDR3, as DNA: TGTGCCGCTAGCAATAATGAAAAACTGTTTTTT.

As regards this clonotype: Without the conserved terminal phenylalanine or tryptophan, this CDR3 likely stems from a read error. Because the CDR3's place on the DNA is in doubt, the DNA is left out and the CDR3 is given as listed by TCRdb. The genes are TRBV7-7 and TRBJ2-2; TRBD1, the D gene given by the table, was not confirmed from the DNA. Germline V lookup: CDR1 SSHAT, CDR2 FNYEAQ (reference sequence). 8 amino acids form the CDR3, both terminal residues included. The CDR3: CASSPQGA.

Here the CDR3 reads CASRADRHEQYF. The CDR3 nucleotides read TGTGCCAGCAGGGCTGACAGACACGAGCAGTACTTC. The chain joins TRBV5-4 to TRBJ2-7, with D perhaps TRBD1 (5 bases). From germline, CDR1 is SGHNT and CDR2 YYREEE (reference sequence). The CDR3 contains 12 residues. Trimming shortened V by 5 bases and J by 5 bases, and 11 bases separated the two germline ends.

The chain combines TRBV14 with TRBJ1-1, with D possibly TRBD1 on 6 matching bases. The germline V gene encodes CDR1 SGHDN and CDR2 FVKESK. This CDR3 is built from 12 residues. Trimming pared 1 base from V and 9 bases from J, leaving 9 bases between. The CDR3, as DNA: TGTGCCAGCAGCCAAGTGGGGGCCAAAGCTTTCTTT. It encodes CASSQVGAKAFF.

Many counts were recorded for this clonotype. CDR3 in amino acids: CATSGPSGANVLTF. The CDR3 nucleotides are TGTGCCACCAGCGGCCCTTCTGGGGCCAACGTCCTGACTTTC. The gene calls are TRBV15 and TRBJ2-6; D not certain. Germline V lookup: CDR1 LNHNV, CDR2 YYDKDF (reference sequence). V was shortened by 5 bases and J by 1 base, with 6 bases between the two germline ends. This CDR3 comprises 14 residues.